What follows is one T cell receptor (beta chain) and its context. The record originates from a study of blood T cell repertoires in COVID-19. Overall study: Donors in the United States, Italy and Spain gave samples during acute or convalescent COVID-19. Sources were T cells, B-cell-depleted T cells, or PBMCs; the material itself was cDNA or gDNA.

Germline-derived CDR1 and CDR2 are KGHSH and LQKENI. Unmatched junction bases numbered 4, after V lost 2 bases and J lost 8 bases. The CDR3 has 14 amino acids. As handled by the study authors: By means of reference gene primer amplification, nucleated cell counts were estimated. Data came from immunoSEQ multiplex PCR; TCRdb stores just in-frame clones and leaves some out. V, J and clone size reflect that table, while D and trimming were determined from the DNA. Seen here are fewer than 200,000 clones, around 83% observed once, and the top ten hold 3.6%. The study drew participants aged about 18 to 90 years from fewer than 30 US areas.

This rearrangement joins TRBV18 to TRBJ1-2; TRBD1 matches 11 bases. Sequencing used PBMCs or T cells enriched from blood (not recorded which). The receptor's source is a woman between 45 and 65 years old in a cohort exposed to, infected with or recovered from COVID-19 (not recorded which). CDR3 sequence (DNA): TGTGCCAGCTCACCAAGGGACAGGGGGAAAGGCTACACCTTC. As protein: CASSPRDRGKGYTF.